In its sample, the clone carrying this TCR beta chain was seen once. Its antigen is still unknown. The sample contains more than one DNA sequence encoding this CDR3. The record originates from a study of PD-1 blockade in classical Hodgkin lymphoma. Across the study: Patients in the cohort were put on intravenous nivolumab, 3 mg/kg every 2 weeks.

Study-wide results and caveats: The repertoire differences lack a defined cause, possibly disease activity or prior therapy. Reports described newly diagnosed patients as having lower baseline TCR diversity than healthy donors.

Sequenced by immunoSEQ multiplex PCR; TCRdb stores in-frame clones only, minus some. The table records around 16,000 clones, around four fifths of them present only once. V dropped 0 bases and J dropped 2 bases, with 7 bases sitting between them. There are 14 residues in the CDR3. Germline V gene data show CDR1 as MNHEY and CDR2 as SVGAGI. All trial patients relapsed after autologous stem cell transplantation. Best overall response was complete response, partial response or progressive disease in these relapsed/refractory classical Hodgkin lymphoma patients. The chain joins TRBV6-5 to TRBJ1-1; D is possibly TRBD1 (5 bases). The source was peripheral blood mononuclear cells (PBMCs), collected before the second cycle of nivolumab. The sequence was collected from a human donor with classical Hodgkin lymphoma. The CDR3: CASSYSGGNTEAFF. The DNA for the CDR3 is TGTGCCAGCAGTTACTCGGGGGGAAACACTGAAGCTTTCTTT.